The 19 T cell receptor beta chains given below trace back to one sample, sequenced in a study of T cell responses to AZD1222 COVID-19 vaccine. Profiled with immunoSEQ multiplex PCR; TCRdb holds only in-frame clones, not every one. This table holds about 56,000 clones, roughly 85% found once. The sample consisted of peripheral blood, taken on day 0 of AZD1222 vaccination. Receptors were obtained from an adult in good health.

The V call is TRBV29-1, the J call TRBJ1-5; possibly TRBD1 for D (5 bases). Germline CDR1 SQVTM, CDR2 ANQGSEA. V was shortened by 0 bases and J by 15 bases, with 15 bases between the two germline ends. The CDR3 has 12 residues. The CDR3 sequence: CSVEDQGLGRHF. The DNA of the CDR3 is TGCAGCGTTGAAGATCAGGGACTCGGGAGGCATTTT.

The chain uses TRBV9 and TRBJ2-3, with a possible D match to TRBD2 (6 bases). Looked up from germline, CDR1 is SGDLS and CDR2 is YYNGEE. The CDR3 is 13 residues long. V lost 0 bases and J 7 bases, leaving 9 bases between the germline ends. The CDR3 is CASSVGDSYTQYF. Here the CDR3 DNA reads TGTGCCAGCAGCGTAGGGGACTCCTATACGCAGTATTTT.

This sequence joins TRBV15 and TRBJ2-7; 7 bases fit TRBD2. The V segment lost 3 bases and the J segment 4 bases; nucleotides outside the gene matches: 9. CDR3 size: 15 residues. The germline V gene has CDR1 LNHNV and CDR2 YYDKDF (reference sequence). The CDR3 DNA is TGTGCCACCAGCAGCCTCGTTGGGGGGGGTTACGAGCAGTACTTC. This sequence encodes CATSSLVGGGYEQYF.

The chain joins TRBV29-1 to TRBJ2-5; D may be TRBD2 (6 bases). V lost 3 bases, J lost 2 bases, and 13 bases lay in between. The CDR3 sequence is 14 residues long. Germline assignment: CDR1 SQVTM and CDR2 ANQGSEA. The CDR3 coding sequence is TGCAGCGTTGACGGTTTAGCGGAACAAGAGACCCAGTACTTC. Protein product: CSVDGLAEQETQYF.

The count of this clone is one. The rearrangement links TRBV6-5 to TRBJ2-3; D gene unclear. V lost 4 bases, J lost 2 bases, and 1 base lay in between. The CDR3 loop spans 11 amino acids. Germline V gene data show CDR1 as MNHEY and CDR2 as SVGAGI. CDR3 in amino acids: CASSSTDTQYF. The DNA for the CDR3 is TGTGCCAGCAGTTCCACAGATACGCAGTATTTT.

CDR3 loop: CASSYGWDEQFF. The CDR3 nucleotides are TGTGCCAGCAGCTACGGCTGGGATGAGCAGTTCTTC. The J gene is TRBJ2-1, the V gene TRBV7-9; D is unresolved. The V gene's germline CDR1 is SEHNR and CDR2 FQNEAQ (reference sequence). The CDR3 is 12 amino acids. The ends were cut back, 4 bases at V and 8 bases at J, with 9 bases in the middle.

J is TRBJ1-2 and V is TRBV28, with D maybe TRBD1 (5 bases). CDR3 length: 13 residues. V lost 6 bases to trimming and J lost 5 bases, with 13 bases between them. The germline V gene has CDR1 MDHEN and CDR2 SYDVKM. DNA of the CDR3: TGTGCCAGCAGGGGGGGACTGATTTATGGCTACACCTTC. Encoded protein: CASRGGLIYGYTF.

The DNA for the CDR3 is TGTGCCACCAGCAGAGATTACAGGGGAAATCAGCCCCAGCATTTT. Its protein product is CATSRDYRGNQPQHF. J is TRBJ1-5 and V is TRBV15, with 7 nucleotides matching TRBD1. The J segment lost 4 bases and the V segment lost 0 bases, leaving 3 bases of the junction unmatched. CDR1 is LNHNV, CDR2 YYDKDF, per germline (reference sequence). This CDR3 contains 15 residues.

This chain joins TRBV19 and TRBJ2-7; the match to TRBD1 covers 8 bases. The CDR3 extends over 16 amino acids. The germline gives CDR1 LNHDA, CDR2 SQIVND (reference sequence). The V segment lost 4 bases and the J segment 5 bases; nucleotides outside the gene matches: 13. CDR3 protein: CASSTRNGQGSDEQYF. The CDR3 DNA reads TGTGCCAGTAGTACCCGTAACGGACAGGGATCGGACGAGCAGTACTTC. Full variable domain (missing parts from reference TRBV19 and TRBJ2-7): DGGITQSPKYLFRKEGQNVTLSCEQNLNHDAMYWYRQDPGQGLRLIYYSQIVNDFQKGDIAEGYSVSREKKESFPLTVTSAQKNPTAFYLCASSTRNGQGSDEQYFGPGTRLTVT.

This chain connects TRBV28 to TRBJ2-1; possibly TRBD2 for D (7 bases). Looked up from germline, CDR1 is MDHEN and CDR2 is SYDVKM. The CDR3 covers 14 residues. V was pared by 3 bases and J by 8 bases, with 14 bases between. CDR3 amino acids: CASSFRGGRDEQFF. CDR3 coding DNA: TGTGCCAGCAGTTTTAGGGGGGGCCGGGATGAGCAGTTCTTC.

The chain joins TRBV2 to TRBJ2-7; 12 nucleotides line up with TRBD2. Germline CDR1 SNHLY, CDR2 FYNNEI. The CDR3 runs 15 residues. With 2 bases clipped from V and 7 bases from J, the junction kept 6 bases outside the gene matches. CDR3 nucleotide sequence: TGTGCCAGCAGTGAACTACTAGCGGGGGGCAAGGAGCAGTACTTC. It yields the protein CASSELLAGGKEQYF. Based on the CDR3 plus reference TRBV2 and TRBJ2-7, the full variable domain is EPEVTQTPSHQVTQMGQEVILRCVPISNHLYFYWYRQILGQKVEFLVSFYNNEISEKSEIFDDQFSVERPDGSNFTLKIRSTKLEDSAMYFCASSELLAGGKEQYFGPGTRLTVT.

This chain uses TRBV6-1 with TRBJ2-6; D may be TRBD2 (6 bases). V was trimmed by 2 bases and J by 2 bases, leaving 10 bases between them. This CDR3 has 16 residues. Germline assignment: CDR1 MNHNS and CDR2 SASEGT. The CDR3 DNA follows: TGTGCCAGCAGTGAATATCGGGGGACTGGGGCCAACGTCCTGACTTTC. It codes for CASSEYRGTGANVLTF.

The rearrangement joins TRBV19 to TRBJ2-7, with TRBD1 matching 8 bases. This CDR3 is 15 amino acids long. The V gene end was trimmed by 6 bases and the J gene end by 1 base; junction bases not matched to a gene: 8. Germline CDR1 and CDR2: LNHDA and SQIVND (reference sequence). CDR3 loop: CASSLFQGASYEQYF. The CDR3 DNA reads TGTGCCAGTAGCCTTTTCCAGGGGGCTTCCTACGAGCAGTACTTC. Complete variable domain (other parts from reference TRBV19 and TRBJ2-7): DGGITQSPKYLFRKEGQNVTLSCEQNLNHDAMYWYRQDPGQGLRLIYYSQIVNDFQKGDIAEGYSVSREKKESFPLTVTSAQKNPTAFYLCASSLFQGASYEQYFGPGTRLTVT.

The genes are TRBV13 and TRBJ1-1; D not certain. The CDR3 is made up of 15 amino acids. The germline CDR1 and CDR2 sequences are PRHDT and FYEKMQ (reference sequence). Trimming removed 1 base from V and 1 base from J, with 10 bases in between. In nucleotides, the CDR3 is TGTGCCAGCAGCTTAGTACGGACCCCGAACACTGAAGCTTTCTTT. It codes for CASSLVRTPNTEAFF.

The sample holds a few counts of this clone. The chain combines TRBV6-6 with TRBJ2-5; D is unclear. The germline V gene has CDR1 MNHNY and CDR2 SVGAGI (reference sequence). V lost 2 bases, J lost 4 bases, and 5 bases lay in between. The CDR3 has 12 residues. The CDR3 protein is CASSYGRETQYF. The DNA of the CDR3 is TGTGCCAGCAGTTACGGGCGAGAGACCCAGTACTTC.

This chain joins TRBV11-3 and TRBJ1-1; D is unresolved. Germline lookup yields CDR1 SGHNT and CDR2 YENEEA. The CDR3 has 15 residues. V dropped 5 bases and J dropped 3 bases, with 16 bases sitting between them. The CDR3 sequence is CASSQIVGPDTEAFF. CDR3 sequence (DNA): TGTGCCAGCAGCCAGATCGTAGGACCAGACACTGAAGCTTTCTTT.

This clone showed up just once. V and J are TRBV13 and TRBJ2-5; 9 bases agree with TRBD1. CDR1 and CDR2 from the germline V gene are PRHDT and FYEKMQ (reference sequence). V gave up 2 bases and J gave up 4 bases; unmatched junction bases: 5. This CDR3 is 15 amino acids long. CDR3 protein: CASSLPGQGTETQYF. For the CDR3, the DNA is TGTGCCAGCAGCTTACCGGGACAGGGTACAGAGACCCAGTACTTC.

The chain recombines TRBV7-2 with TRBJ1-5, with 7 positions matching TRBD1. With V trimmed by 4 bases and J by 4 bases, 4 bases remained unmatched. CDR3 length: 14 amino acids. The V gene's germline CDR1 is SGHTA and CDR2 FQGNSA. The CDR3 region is CASSWDSSNQPQHF. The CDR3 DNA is TGTGCCAGCAGCTGGGACAGTTCAAATCAGCCCCAGCATTTT.

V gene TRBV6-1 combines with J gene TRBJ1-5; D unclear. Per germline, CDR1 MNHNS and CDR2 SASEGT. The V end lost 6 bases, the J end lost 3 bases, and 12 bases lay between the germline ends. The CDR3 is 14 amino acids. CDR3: CASRHHSNNQPQHF. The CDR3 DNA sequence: TGTGCCAGCAGGCACCACAGCAACAATCAGCCCCAGCATTTT.